A selection of T cell receptor beta chains follows, all from one sample in a study of T-cell memory formation after mild COVID-19. TCRdb re-analysed the 5' RACE reads in MiXCR, keeping a single row per CDR3 protein. The sample has approximately 250,000 distinct CDR3 sequences; approximately 15% are singletons. The sequenced sample consisted of PBMCs or a T cell subset sorted from them (not recorded which). The receptors were gathered from a man younger than 35 who had mild COVID-19 (a few samples of this study predate the infection). Cell type and time point are not known. Each CDR3 is given with its conserved first and last residue. D genes are given only for firm matches. The listing skips clone size in some rows; elsewhere it reads once, few, many or a size class.

V gene	D gene	clone size	J gene	CDR3 protein	CDR3 DNA
TRBV29-1	NA	NA	TRBJ1-1	CSVKVQGEAFF	TGCAGCGTTAAGGTGCAGGGAGAAGCTTTCTTT
TRBV4-2	NA	many	TRBJ2-1	CASSPDSSYNEQFF	TGTGCCAGCAGCCCTGACAGCTCCTACAATGAGCAGTTCTTC
TRBV5-5	NA	NA	TRBJ1-5	CASSLGRVAGNQPQHF	TGTGCCAGCAGCTTGGGGAGGGTGGCAGGCAATCAGCCCCAGCATTTT
TRBV10-3	NA	many	TRBJ2-2	CAISESNTGELFF	TGTGCCATCAGTGAGTCGAACACCGGGGAGCTGTTTTTT
TRBV6-6	NA	few	TRBJ2-1	CASSPEIIRTYNEQFF	TGTGCCAGCAGTCCCGAAATAATCCGAACCTACAATGAGCAGTTCTTC
TRBV12-3/TRBV12-4	NA	NA	TRBJ1-5	CASSLGGDSNQPQHF	TGTGCCAGCAGTTTAGGTGGGGATAGCAATCAGCCCCAGCATTTT
TRBV7-3	NA	few	TRBJ2-2	CASSSQAAGTGELFF	TGTGCCAGCAGCTCACAGGCAGCGGGCACCGGGGAGCTGTTTTTT
TRBV15	NA	few	TRBJ2-3	CATSRPDRSTDTQYF	TGTGCCACCAGCAGACCGGACAGAAGCACAGATACGCAGTATTTT
TRBV7-9	NA	NA	TRBJ2-3	CASSARGWIDTQYF	TGTGCCAGCAGCGCCCGGGGGTGGATAGATACGCAGTATTTT
TRBV29-1	TRBD2	NA	TRBJ2-3	CGGGGGADTQYF	TGCGGCGGCGGGGGAGGGGCAGATACGCAGTATTTT
TRBV20-1	TRBD1	NA	TRBJ2-7	CSAYPPDRGTYEQYF	TGCAGTGCTTACCCTCCGGACAGGGGTACCTACGAGCAGTACTTC
TRBV7-2	TRBD1	NA	TRBJ1-4	CASGKSNRGRGEKLFF	TGTGCCAGCGGGAAGAGCAACAGGGGGCGCGGTGAAAAACTGTTTTTT
TRBV4-2	NA	few	TRBJ2-3	CANRDPDTQYF	TGTGCCAACCGGGACCCAGATACGCAGTATTTT
TRBV7-2	NA	many	TRBJ2-7	CASSLFGSYEQYF	TGTGCCAGCAGCCTATTTGGGTCCTACGAGCAGTACTTC
TRBV20-1	NA	few	TRBJ2-3	CSARETGADTQYF	TGCAGTGCTAGAGAAACGGGGGCAGATACGCAGTATTTT
TRBV9	NA	few	TRBJ2-2	CASSVQGTGELFF	TGTGCCAGCAGCGTTCAGGGTACCGGGGAGCTGTTTTTT
TRBV6-6	TRBD1	few	TRBJ1-2	CASSPQGAGYGYTF	TGTGCCAGCAGTCCACAGGGGGCTGGGTATGGCTACACCTTC
TRBV12-3/TRBV12-4	NA	NA	TRBJ2-1	CASSLPYNEQFF	TGTGCCAGCAGTTTGCCCTACAATGAGCAGTTCTTC
TRBV6-6	NA	NA	TRBJ1-3	CASSYGDVVSGNTIYF	TGTGCCAGCAGTTACGGCGACGTGGTTTCAGGAAACACCATATATTTT
TRBV4-2	NA	NA	TRBJ1-2	CASSPLETSYGYTF	TGTGCCAGCAGCCCCCTGGAGACCTCCTATGGCTACACCTTC
TRBV5-1	NA	NA	TRBJ1-5	CASSEGLGNQPQHF	TGCGCCAGCAGCGAAGGGTTGGGCAATCAGCCCCAGCATTTT
TRBV2	NA	few	TRBJ2-4	CATSRGLEDIQYF	TGTGCCACCTCCAGGGGTTTGGAGGACATTCAGTACTTC
TRBV2	NA	NA	TRBJ1-3	CASSEALFLLSGNTIYF	TGTGCCAGCAGTGAAGCGCTCTTCCTACTCTCTGGAAACACCATATATTTT
TRBV7-2	NA	NA	TRBJ2-1	CASSLDSTTWGRGFF	TGTGCCAGCAGCTTAGACAGTACGACTTGGGGCCGGGGGTTCTTC
TRBV30	TRBD1	NA	TRBJ2-2	CAGATGDTGELFF	TGTGCCGGGGCGACAGGGGACACCGGGGAGCTGTTTTTT
TRBV3-1	TRBD2	few	TRBJ2-7	CASSPTAGGPYEQYF	TGTGCCAGCAGCCCCACAGCGGGGGGGCCCTACGAGCAGTACTTC
TRBV28	TRBD1	few	TRBJ1-2	CASSFEQGDVYGYTF	TGTGCCAGCAGTTTCGAACAGGGGGATGTCTATGGCTACACCTTC
TRBV20-1	TRBD1	NA	TRBJ2-7	CSASGQANSYEQYF	TGCAGTGCTTCCGGACAGGCTAACTCCTACGAGCAGTACTTC
TRBV5-4	NA	few	TRBJ2-1	CASSRSILRHEQFF	TGTGCCAGCAGCCGATCTATTCTACGGCATGAGCAGTTCTTC
TRBV24-1	TRBD1	NA	TRBJ1-5	CATSETGRRPQHF	TGTGCCACCAGTGAGACAGGGCGTCGACCCCAGCATTTT
TRBV7-9	NA	NA	TRBJ2-3	CASSLDVGADTQYF	TGTGCCAGCAGCTTAGACGTCGGGGCGGATACGCAGTATTTT
TRBV19	TRBD1	few	TRBJ2-1	CASNVGQGLNEQFF	TGTGCCAGTAACGTCGGACAGGGGCTAAATGAGCAGTTCTTC
TRBV6-2/TRBV6-3	TRBD2	NA	TRBJ2-1	CASSRTSENEQFF	TGTGCCAGCAGCCGGACTAGTGAGAATGAGCAGTTCTTC
TRBV7-9	NA	NA	TRBJ2-2	CASIGQFNTGELFF	TGTGCCAGCATCGGACAGTTCAACACCGGGGAGCTGTTTTTT
TRBV4-3	NA	many	TRBJ2-3	CASSQAPGMDTQYF	TGCGCCAGCAGCCAAGCGCCAGGGATGGATACGCAGTATTTT
TRBV6-5	TRBD1	few	TRBJ2-5	CASSYFQGATKETQYF	TGTGCCAGCAGTTATTTCCAGGGGGCGACTAAAGAGACCCAGTACTTC
TRBV6-5	TRBD1	few	TRBJ2-7	CASSYTPGQGHEQYF	TGTGCCAGCAGTTACACCCCGGGACAGGGGCACGAGCAGTACTTC
TRBV7-7	NA	few	TRBJ2-5	CASSLLRTEETQYF	TGTGCCAGCAGCTTACTTCGGACAGAAGAGACCCAGTACTTC
TRBV7-9	NA	few	TRBJ1-2	CASSPWDNYGYTF	TGTGCCAGCAGCCCTTGGGACAACTATGGCTACACCTTC
TRBV7-2	NA	NA	TRBJ1-2	CASSLVPISIGYTF	TGTGCCAGCAGCTTAGTTCCGATTTCTATAGGCTACACCTTC
TRBV13	NA	NA	TRBJ1-2	CASSLAGNSGGYTF	TGTGCCAGCAGCTTAGCAGGGAATTCGGGTGGCTACACCTTC
TRBV30	NA	NA	TRBJ2-7	CAWSVGQPYEQYF	TGTGCCTGGAGTGTAGGTCAGCCATACGAGCAGTACTTC
TRBV20-1	TRBD1	few	TRBJ2-7	CSATPRDRSYEQYF	TGCAGTGCCACACCCAGGGACAGGTCCTACGAGCAGTACTTC
TRBV18	NA	NA	TRBJ1-6	CASSPSTNSPLHF	TGTGCCAGCTCACCGTCTACTAATTCACCCCTCCACTTT
TRBV18	NA	NA	TRBJ1-1	CASSPEVRYTEAFF	TGTGCCAGCTCACCAGAGGTCAGGTACACTGAAGCTTTCTTT